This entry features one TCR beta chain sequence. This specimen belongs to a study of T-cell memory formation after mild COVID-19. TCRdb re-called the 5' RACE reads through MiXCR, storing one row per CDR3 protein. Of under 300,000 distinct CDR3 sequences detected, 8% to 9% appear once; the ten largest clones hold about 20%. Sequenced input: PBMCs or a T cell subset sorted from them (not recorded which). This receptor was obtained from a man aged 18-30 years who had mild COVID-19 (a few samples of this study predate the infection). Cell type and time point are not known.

This CDR3 reads CASSLRGVTQYF. The CDR3 DNA sequence: TGTGCCAGCAGTTTACGGGGGGTTACGCAGTATTTT. The chain carries TRBV12-3 or TRBV12-4 and TRBJ2-3, with 7 bases lining up with TRBD2. The trim removed 2 bases at V and 8 bases at J, leaving 1 base unmatched. The CDR3 length is 12 residues.